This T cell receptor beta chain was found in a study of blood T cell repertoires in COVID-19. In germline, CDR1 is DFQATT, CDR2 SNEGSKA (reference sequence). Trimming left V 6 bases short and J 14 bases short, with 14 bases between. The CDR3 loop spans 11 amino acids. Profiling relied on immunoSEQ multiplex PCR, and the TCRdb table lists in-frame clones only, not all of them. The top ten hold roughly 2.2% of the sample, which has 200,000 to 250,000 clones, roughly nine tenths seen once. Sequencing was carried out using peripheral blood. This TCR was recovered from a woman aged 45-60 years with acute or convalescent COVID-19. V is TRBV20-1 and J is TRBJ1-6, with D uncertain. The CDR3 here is CSARDVMTLHF. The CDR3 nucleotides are TGCAGTGCCCGGGATGTGATGACCCTCCACTTT.